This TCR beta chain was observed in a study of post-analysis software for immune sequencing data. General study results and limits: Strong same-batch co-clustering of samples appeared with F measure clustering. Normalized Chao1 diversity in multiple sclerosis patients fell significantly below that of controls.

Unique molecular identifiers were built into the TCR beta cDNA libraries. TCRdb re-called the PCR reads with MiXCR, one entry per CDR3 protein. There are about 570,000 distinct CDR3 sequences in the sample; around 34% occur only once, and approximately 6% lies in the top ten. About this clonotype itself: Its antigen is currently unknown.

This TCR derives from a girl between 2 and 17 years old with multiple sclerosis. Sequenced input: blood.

The CDR3 region has the DNA TGTGCCAGCAGCTCAGCGATTAGCGGGGATGAGCAGTTCTTC. Translation gives CASSSAISGDEQFF. The chain uses TRBV11-2 and TRBJ2-1; 8 bases agree with TRBD2. This CDR3 contains 14 residues. The germline V gene encodes CDR1 SGHAT and CDR2 FQNNGV. The ends lost 4 bases at V and 8 bases at J; junction bases unmatched: 7.